These 22 T cell receptor beta chains were sequenced from one sample in a study of OX40 agonist ivuxolimab in advanced cancers. TCRdb keeps only in-frame clones here, not all; method: immunoSEQ multiplex PCR. The profile shows about 45,000 clones, roughly 93% of them singletons. The sample in question was CD4+ or CD8+ T cells sorted from blood, obtained in a trial of the OX40 agonist ivuxolimab. Every receptor here comes from an adult with an advanced solid tumor such as melanoma, head and neck, liver or kidney cancer.

In this sample, this clone turned up a few times. This chain joins TRBV25-1 and TRBJ1-6; perhaps TRBD1 as D (5 bases). CDR1 is MGHDK and CDR2 is SYGVNS in the germline V gene. V lost 5 bases to trimming and J lost 10 bases, with 18 bases between them. CDR3 length equals 15 residues. The CDR3 protein is CASSLSPAGTSPLHF. For the CDR3, the DNA is TGTGCCAGCAGTTTATCACCAGCCGGGACGTCACCCCTCCACTTT.

The rearrangement uses TRBV27 and TRBJ2-7; 10 positions agree with TRBD2. Germline V CDR1 and CDR2: MNHEY, SMNVEV (reference sequence). The CDR3 is made up of 15 amino acids. V trimming: 10 bases; J trimming: 3 bases; junction bases outside the gene matches: 12. The CDR3 region is CATTTLLAGNYEQYF. In nucleotides, the CDR3 is TGTGCCACCACAACCTTACTAGCGGGAAACTACGAGCAGTACTTC.

A single count supports this clone. The chain has TRBV13 and TRBJ2-3; no clear D. The CDR3 covers 12 residues. Between the trimmed V and J ends, which lost 5 bases and 6 bases, there was a span of 9 bases. Germline lookup yields CDR1 PRHDT and CDR2 FYEKMQ (reference sequence). The CDR3, as DNA: TGTGCCAGCAGCCTTACCGGCGATACGCAGTATTTT. Translation: CASSLTGDTQYF.

The gene calls are TRBV7-9 and TRBJ2-1, with D perhaps matching TRBD1 (5 bases). Germline V gene lookup returns CDR1 SEHNR and CDR2 FQNEAQ (reference sequence). V was trimmed by 5 bases and J by 3 bases, leaving 11 bases between them. The CDR3 consists of 14 residues. The CDR3 loop reads CASSAQGNYNEQFF. CDR3 DNA sequence: TGTGCCAGCAGCGCCCAGGGTAACTACAATGAGCAGTTCTTC.

The chain joins TRBV7-2 to TRBJ2-7; D unclear. The germline V gene has CDR1 SGHTA and CDR2 FQGNSA. V lost 4 bases and J lost 4, with 14 bases in between. CDR3 length equals 14 residues. Here the CDR3 DNA reads TGTGCCAGCAGCTACGCCCCGAGTGGTTACGAGCAGTACTTC. Its protein is CASSYAPSGYEQYF.

The genes are TRBV2 and TRBJ1-1, with 7 bases that match TRBD1. Germline trimming cut 6 bases from V and 5 bases from J; bases unmatched to any gene: 9. In germline, CDR1 is SNHLY, CDR2 FYNNEI. The CDR3 has 14 residues. The CDR3 loop is CASRPGQLTTEAFF. In nucleotides, the CDR3 is TGTGCCAGCAGACCGGGACAGTTAACGACTGAAGCTTTCTTT.

As DNA, the CDR3 is TGTGCCGGAAGAAGGGGTAACACTGAAGCTTTCTTT. Its protein product is CAGRRGNTEAFF. The rearrangement uses TRBV13 and TRBJ1-1; perhaps TRBD1 as D (5 bases). This CDR3 contains 12 residues. In germline, CDR1 is PRHDT, CDR2 FYEKMQ (reference sequence). The germline V and J ends were trimmed by 11 bases and 2 bases, with 12 bases remaining between them.

V usage is TRBV6-1 and J usage is TRBJ2-7; D remains unclear. CDR3 length equals 13 residues. CDR1 is MNHNS and CDR2 is SASEGT in the germline V gene. V was trimmed by 0 bases and J by 0 bases, leaving 3 bases between them. The CDR3 is CASSEAPSYEQYF. As DNA, the CDR3 is TGTGCCAGCAGTGAAGCGCCCTCCTACGAGCAGTACTTC.

The chain uses TRBV14 and TRBJ2-5, with TRBD2 matching 7 bases. After removal of 3 bases from V and 4 bases from J, the junction contained 2 bases not matched to a gene. The germline V gene has CDR1 SGHDN and CDR2 FVKESK. The CDR3 contains 13 residues. CDR3 protein: CASSQGEGETQYF. CDR3 sequence (DNA): TGTGCCAGCAGCCAGGGGGAGGGAGAGACCCAGTACTTC.

In its sample, this clone was seen once. The chain uses TRBV7-6 and TRBJ2-6; tentative D call: TRBD1 (5 bases). Germline lookup yields CDR1 SGHVS and CDR2 FNYEAQ. V was shortened by 1 base and J by 2 bases, with 18 bases between the two germline ends. The CDR3 runs 19 residues. The CDR3 sequence is CASSLGQGIFIAGANVLTF. For the CDR3, the DNA is TGTGCCAGCAGCTTAGGCCAGGGTATATTTATCGCTGGGGCCAACGTCCTGACTTTC.

V gene TRBV7-8 combines with J gene TRBJ2-1; D not resolved. CDR1 and CDR2 (germline): SGHVS, FQNEAQ. The CDR3 is 12 amino acids. Trimming shortened V by 5 bases and J by 10 bases, and 12 bases separated the two germline ends. The CDR3 DNA sequence: TGTGCCAGCAGCCCACAAAGTGTGGAGCAGTTCTTC. This translates into CASSPQSVEQFF.

The chain has TRBV15 and TRBJ2-5; D might be TRBD1 or TRBD2, each matching 5 bases. The V gene's germline CDR1 is LNHNV and CDR2 YYDKDF (reference sequence). This CDR3 contains 12 residues. For the CDR3, the DNA is TGTTCCTGTGGGGACCTCTCCGAGACCCAGTACTTC. Translation gives CSCGDLSETQYF.

The CDR3 is CASSVAGGPLNEQFF. CDR3 sequence (DNA): TGTGCCAGCTCAGTAGCGGGGGGGCCTCTCAATGAGCAGTTCTTC. This chain uses TRBV18 with TRBJ2-1, with TRBD2 identical over 11 bases. The germline gives CDR1 KGHSH, CDR2 LQKENI. Trimming removed 5 bases from V and 6 bases from J; junction bases left unmatched: 6. The CDR3 extends over 15 amino acids.

This rearrangement joins TRBV7-9 to TRBJ1-1, with TRBD1 matching over 9 bases. This CDR3 has 12 amino acids. Germline CDR1 SEHNR, CDR2 FQNEAQ (reference sequence). Trimming cost V 11 bases and J 1 base; bases outside gene matches: 2. This CDR3 reads CAAQGANTEAFF. In nucleotides, the CDR3 is TGTGCCGCACAGGGGGCGAACACTGAAGCTTTCTTT. The full variable domain, its missing parts supplied by reference TRBV7-9 and TRBJ1-1, is DTGVSQNPRHKITKRGQNVTFRCDPISEHNRLYWYRQTLGQGPEFLTYFQNEAQLEKSRLLSDRFSAERPKGSFSTLEIQRTEQGDSAMYLCAAQGANTEAFFGQGTRLTVV.

This clone was seen a single time. The chain couples TRBV6-1 to TRBJ2-5; 9 bases are a match to TRBD2. Germline-derived CDR1 and CDR2 are MNHNS and SASEGT. The CDR3 has 16 residues. Trimming cost V 2 bases and J 5 bases; bases outside gene matches: 9. DNA for the CDR3: TGTGCCAGCAGTGAAATACGGCGGGAGGGAGGCGAGACCCAGTACTTC. Translation gives CASSEIRREGGETQYF.

The chain recombines TRBV29-1 with TRBJ2-3; 11 nucleotides match TRBD2. The germline CDR1 and CDR2 sequences are SQVTM and ANQGSEA. Trimming cost V 7 bases and J 2 bases; bases outside gene matches: 8. The CDR3 length is 15 residues. CDR3 loop: CSGETSGAPTDTQYF. The DNA of the CDR3 is TGCAGCGGGGAGACTAGCGGGGCCCCCACAGATACGCAGTATTTT.

The genes are TRBV11-3 and TRBJ1-5; D is undetermined. Germline-derived CDR1 and CDR2 are SGHNT and YENEEA. V was pared by 3 bases and J by 9 bases, with 9 bases between. This CDR3 has 12 amino acids. CDR3 sequence: CASSFLFRPQHF. DNA of the CDR3: TGTGCCAGCAGCTTCCTCTTTAGGCCCCAGCATTTT.

The chain carries TRBV9 and TRBJ1-1; TRBD1 matches 8 bases. From germline, CDR1 is SGDLS and CDR2 YYNGEE. The CDR3 has 13 amino acids. V dropped 0 bases and J dropped 6; count of bases not matched to a gene: 1. Written as DNA, the CDR3 is TGTGCCAGCAGCGTAGCGACAGGGGCTGAAGCTTTCTTT. Translated, it gives CASSVATGAEAFF.

The CDR3, as DNA: TGTGCCAGCAGCCACCGCCTTTGGGGGACCAGGGAGGAGGAGCAGTACTTC. Its protein is CASSHRLWGTREEEQYF. The chain couples TRBV7-8 to TRBJ2-7; the D gene is possibly TRBD2 (6 bases). Germline values: CDR1 SGHVS, CDR2 FQNEAQ. This CDR3 spans 17 amino acids. Between the trimmed V and J ends, which lost 5 bases and 7 bases, there was a span of 27 bases. Full variable domain (outside the CDR3, taken from reference TRBV7-8 and TRBJ2-7): GAGVSQSPRYKVAKRGQDVALRCDPISGHVSLFWYQQALGQGPEFLTYFQNEAQLDKSGLPSDRFFAERPEGSVSTLKIQRTQQEDSAVYLCASSHRLWGTREEEQYFGPGTRLTVT.

This chain connects TRBV4-1 to TRBJ1-4; 7 bases are shared with TRBD1. From germline, CDR1 is MGHRA and CDR2 YSYEKL. CDR3 length equals 17 residues. V lost 0 bases and J lost 7; bases outside the gene matches: 11. The DNA for the CDR3 is TGCGCCAGCAGCCAAGAGGGAACAGGGGCCACGAGTGAAAAACTGTTTTTT. This encodes CASSQEGTGATSEKLFF.

This clone was observed once. The chain joins TRBV19 to TRBJ2-2, with D perhaps matching TRBD2 (6 bases). The CDR3 is made up of 15 amino acids. Germline assignment: CDR1 LNHDA and CDR2 SQIVND (reference sequence). V shed 2 bases and J shed 6 bases, with 13 bases lying between them. The DNA of the CDR3 is TGTGCCAGTAGTATATTGGTAGGAGGGCCCGGGGAGCTGTTTTTT. Protein product: CASSILVGGPGELFF.

The V gene is TRBV27, the J gene TRBJ1-4, with a tentative D call TRBD1 (5 bases). V was trimmed by 3 bases and J by 8 bases, leaving 13 bases between them. The CDR3 runs 14 residues. Germline V gene data show CDR1 as MNHEY and CDR2 as SMNVEV (reference sequence). The chain's CDR3 is CASSFGGAREKLFF. The DNA for the CDR3 is TGTGCCAGCAGTTTTGGAGGGGCGCGGGAAAAACTGTTTTTT.